This TCR beta chain originates from a study of early T cells in non-severe SARS-CoV-2 infection. Points from the study as a whole: There was a bias toward anti-spike CD8 responses in VDJdb matching, which missed private and CD4 specificities.

The germline gives CDR1 SGHRS, CDR2 YFSETQ. This CDR3 region has 15 residues. Trimming took 4 bases from V and 1 from J, leaving 14 bases between them. Ten or more counts support this clonotype. Its antigen is unidentified. The TCR library protocol was used to attach unique molecular identifiers. These identifiers were attached to individual cDNA molecules. MiXCR, run by TCRdb on the 5' RACE reads, gives a single entry per CDR3 protein. The table shows approximately 50,000 distinct CDR3 sequences, with 7% to 8% occurring only once. The chain combines TRBV5-1 with TRBJ1-1, with D possibly TRBD1 on 5 matching bases. The origin of this receptor is an adult who was a healthcare worker with PCR-confirmed SARS-CoV-2 infection or an uninfected control (not recorded which). Sequenced sample: whole blood. The CDR3: CASSLSSTENTEAFF. The CDR3 bases are TGCGCCAGCAGCCTATCCTCGACAGAGAACACTGAAGCTTTCTTT.